This passage covers 31 T cell receptor beta chains from one sample sequenced in a study of human T cells and chemical hapten exposure listed by TCRdb under 2021. Library preparation was by RACE. The sequencer was a NextSeq 500. TCRdb reanalyzed the raw reads on its own, using fastp at Q25 for trimming and MiXCR for clone calling, and kept in-frame beta chains. CDR3 protein duplicates are merged, each entry listing the most common genes and DNA. The sample table lists 350,000 to 450,000 distinct CDR3 sequences, 4.5% to 6% of them with a count of one. The top ten clonotypes cover 2% to 3% of the sample. According to the study, the label for this sample's time point signals: pre-sensitization, week 0. The sample's treatment or condition, from its label and the paper: therapeutic diphenylcyclopropenone sensitization with weekly scalp DPC. The sample here was whole blood, taken in connection with sensitization to the hapten diphenylcyclopropenone (DPC). The receptors shown here come from a woman aged 45-65 years with alopecia areata. Some clones in this sample may be carry-over from other donors' samples.

This chain links TRBV7-3 with TRBJ2-3, with D unresolved. V gave up 2 bases and J gave up 5 bases, with 8 bases separating them. The CDR3 loop spans 13 amino acids. In germline, CDR1 is SGHTA, CDR2 FQGTGA. CDR3 in amino acids: CASSLSLGDTQYF. In DNA, the CDR3 is TGTGCCAGCAGCTTATCTCTCGGAGATACGCAGTATTTT.

This clonotype was observed a handful of times. This chain links TRBV25-1 with TRBJ1-2, with D maybe TRBD1 (6 bases). CDR3 length: 16 residues. Germline loops: CDR1 MGHDK, CDR2 SYGVNS. With 3 bases removed from V and 0 bases from J, the gap between germline ends came to 14 bases. CDR3 amino acids: CASSEQGTDSNYGYTF. The CDR3 DNA is TGTGCCAGCAGTGAGCAGGGGACGGATTCTAACTATGGCTACACCTTC.

This clonotype was found a few times. V usage is TRBV28 and J usage is TRBJ2-3; 14 bases agree with TRBD2. The CDR3 spans 16 residues. Losses at the gene ends were 6 bases for V and 4 bases for J; bases not matched to a gene: 6. Per germline, CDR1 MDHEN and CDR2 SYDVKM. The CDR3 nucleotides are TGTGCCAGCAGCTCTATGGGACTAGCGGGAGCAGATACGCAGTATTTT. This gives the protein CASSSMGLAGADTQYF.

The sample holds many counts of this clonotype. V gene TRBV4-2 combines with J gene TRBJ2-3; 9 bases align to TRBD2. The CDR3 is 16 residues long. The germline gives CDR1 LGHNA, CDR2 YNFKEQ. V shed 0 bases and J 5 bases; nucleotides not matched to a gene: 6. CDR3: CASSQDPAGGEDTQYF. The CDR3 bases are TGTGCCAGCAGCCAAGATCCTGCGGGAGGGGAAGATACGCAGTATTTT.

Many counts were recorded for this clonotype. CDR3 in amino acids: CASRTGGLAFF. The DNA for the CDR3 is TGTGCCAGCAGGACGGGAGGGTTAGCTTTCTTT. The gene calls are TRBV6-6 and TRBJ1-1; D remains unclear. Germline assignment: CDR1 MNHNY and CDR2 SVGAGI (reference sequence). The CDR3 contains 11 residues. V lost 6 bases and J lost 10, with 12 bases in between.

This clonotype was found many times. This chain uses TRBV28 with TRBJ2-4; 10 nucleotides line up with TRBD2. CDR1 is MDHEN, CDR2 SYDVKM, per germline. Losses at the gene ends were 2 bases for V and 1 base for J; bases not matched to a gene: 11. The CDR3 has 19 amino acids. For the CDR3, the DNA is TGTGCCAGCAGTTTACACGGACTAGCGGATTCACGGGCCAAAAACATTCAGTACTTC. Translated: CASSLHGLADSRAKNIQYF.

The gene calls are TRBV20-1 and TRBJ1-4, with 8 bases identical to TRBD1. The germline CDR1 and CDR2 sequences are DFQATT and SNEGSKA (reference sequence). Unmatched junction bases numbered 1, after V lost 3 bases and J lost 4 bases. The CDR3 extends over 13 amino acids. CDR3 in amino acids: CSASGQGNEKLFF. CDR3 DNA sequence: TGCAGTGCTAGTGGACAGGGTAATGAAAAACTGTTTTTT.

In its sample, this clonotype was seen a few times. V usage is TRBV9 and J usage is TRBJ1-4; D remains ambiguous. Germline CDR1 is SGDLS and CDR2 is YYNGEE. There are 14 residues in the CDR3. V was cut by 3 bases and J by 10 bases, with 16 bases left in between. The CDR3 here is CASSADTGSRKLFF. In DNA, the CDR3 is TGTGCCAGCAGCGCCGACACCGGGAGCCGAAAACTGTTTTTT.

This clonotype was observed many times. The CDR3 reads CASRTVTDTQYF. DNA for the CDR3: TGCGCCAGCCGCACCGTCACAGATACGCAGTATTTT. This chain links TRBV5-1 with TRBJ2-3; no clear D. CDR1 and CDR2 (germline): SGHRS, YFSETQ. V lost 7 bases to trimming and J lost 2 bases, with 8 bases between them. The CDR3 sequence is 12 residues long.

V usage is TRBV20-1 and J usage is TRBJ2-5; TRBD2 aligns across 15 bases. Germline lookup yields CDR1 DFQATT and CDR2 SNEGSKA (reference sequence). With 1 base clipped from V and 1 base from J, the junction kept 1 base outside the gene matches. The CDR3 is 16 residues long. CDR3 region: CSARGGLAGGQETQYF. CDR3 nucleotides: TGCAGTGCTAGAGGGGGACTAGCGGGAGGCCAAGAGACCCAGTACTTC.

This chain links TRBV5-4 with TRBJ2-5; D might be TRBD1 (6 bases). The CDR3 covers 14 residues. The V end was cut by 5 bases, the J end by 5 bases, with 16 bases between. The germline V gene has CDR1 SGHNT and CDR2 YYREEE (reference sequence). The CDR3 is CASRYQGRGETQYF. In DNA, the CDR3 is TGTGCCAGCAGGTACCAGGGGAGAGGTGAGACCCAGTACTTC.

This clonotype was detected many times. This chain links TRBV15 with TRBJ2-3, with TRBD2 matching 10 bases. Per germline, CDR1 LNHNV and CDR2 YYDKDF (reference sequence). The V segment lost 1 base and the J segment 2 bases; nucleotides outside the gene matches: 3. The CDR3 length is 16 residues. The CDR3 region has the DNA TGTGCCACCAGCAGAGGAACTAGCGGGACCACAGATACGCAGTATTTT. This sequence encodes CATSRGTSGTTDTQYF.

This clonotype appeared many times. V is TRBV20-1 and J is TRBJ2-7; D gene ambiguous. The CDR3 is 14 residues long. Germline V gives CDR1 DFQATT, CDR2 SNEGSKA (reference sequence). The V gene lost 2 bases and the J gene lost 5 bases, with 16 bases spanning the gap. Here the CDR3 reads CSARHMTAAHEQYF. CDR3 coding DNA: TGCAGTGCTAGACATATGACCGCTGCTCACGAGCAGTACTTC.

This clonotype was observed at least ten times. V usage is TRBV12-3 or TRBV12-4 and J usage is TRBJ1-1, with TRBD1 as a possible D gene (6 bases). Between the trimmed V and J ends, which lost 4 bases and 7 bases, there was a span of 16 bases. This CDR3 has 14 residues. CDR3 in amino acids: CASSSRNDRNEAFF. In nucleotides, the CDR3 is TGTGCCAGCAGTTCGCGAAATGACAGGAATGAAGCTTTCTTT.

This clonotype was detected a few times. CDR3 bases: TGCGCCAGCAGCTTGAGCCCCTTGGGCGAGCAGTACTTC. Translation gives CASSLSPLGEQYF. The chain joins TRBV5-1 to TRBJ2-7; D gene unclear. V lost 1 base and J 6 bases, leaving 11 bases between the germline ends. The CDR3 is made up of 13 amino acids. Germline CDR1 SGHRS, CDR2 YFSETQ.

This clonotype was recorded at least ten times. This chain connects TRBV2 to TRBJ2-7; either TRBD1 or TRBD2 may fit D (6 bases each). Germline loops: CDR1 SNHLY, CDR2 FYNNEI. Trimming left V 5 bases short and J 6 bases short, with 23 bases between. This CDR3 has 16 residues. Here the CDR3 reads CASSHHRDSPRSEQYF. CDR3 DNA: TGTGCCAGCAGTCACCACAGGGACTCCCCACGGTCCGAGCAGTACTTC.

This clonotype was seen ten or more times. The genes are TRBV20-1 and TRBJ2-1; 9 positions agree with TRBD2. J was trimmed by 4 bases and V by 3 bases; bases with no gene match: 7. Germline CDR1 reads DFQATT; CDR2 reads SNEGSKA (reference sequence). This CDR3 has 15 amino acids. CDR3 nucleotide sequence: TGCAGTGCTAGGGGCTCGACTAGCGGTTACAATGAGCAGTTCTTC. This gives the protein CSARGSTSGYNEQFF.

This clonotype was detected many times. This rearrangement joins TRBV6-1 to TRBJ2-5; 9 bases are shared with TRBD2. Germline CDR1 and CDR2: MNHNS and SASEGT. The CDR3 consists of 19 residues. V lost 5 bases to trimming and J lost 2 bases; unmatched junction nucleotides: 18. CDR3 region: CASSLTSMVASGDQETQYF. The CDR3 DNA is TGTGCCAGCAGTCTTACCTCCATGGTCGCTAGCGGGGATCAAGAGACCCAGTACTTC.

J is TRBJ2-3 and V is TRBV2, with D unresolved. CDR1 and CDR2 (germline): SNHLY, FYNNEI. This CDR3 contains 14 residues. V gave up 5 bases and J gave up 3 bases, with 12 bases separating them. CDR3 nucleotide sequence: TGTGCCAGCAGTAGCCAGGCGATGACAGATACGCAGTATTTT. Its protein product is CASSSQAMTDTQYF. Looking up the rest from reference TRBV2 and TRBJ2-3 gives the full variable domain: EPEVTQTPSHQVTQMGQEVILRCVPISNHLYFYWYRQILGQKVEFLVSFYNNEISEKSEIFDDQFSVERPDGSNFTLKIRSTKLEDSAMYFCASSSQAMTDTQYFGPGTRLTVL.

This clonotype was observed many times. The chain uses TRBV7-2 and TRBJ2-5, with 7 nucleotides matching TRBD1. The V gene's germline CDR1 is SGHTA and CDR2 FQGNSA. With V trimmed by 3 bases and J by 5 bases, 9 bases remained unmatched. The CDR3 has 15 amino acids. CDR3 nucleotide sequence: TGTGCCAGCAGCTTTTCCCAGGGGGTGGGTGAGACCCAGTACTTC. As protein: CASSFSQGVGETQYF.

This clonotype was observed many times. The chain uses TRBV20-1 and TRBJ2-1, with D possibly TRBD2 on 5 matching bases. The CDR3 contains 12 residues. With 7 bases removed from V and 7 bases from J, the gap between germline ends came to 14 bases. Germline V gene sequence: CDR1 DFQATT, CDR2 SNEGSKA (reference sequence). CDR3 sequence reads: CSGVALLNEQFF. The CDR3 nucleotides are TGCAGTGGGGTAGCGCTCCTGAATGAGCAGTTCTTC.

This clonotype was seen only a few times. The V and J genes are TRBV7-8 and TRBJ1-2; D is uncertain. Germline V gene data show CDR1 as SGHVS and CDR2 as FQNEAQ. This CDR3 has 15 residues. Between the trimmed V and J ends, which lost 8 bases and 8 bases, there was a span of 24 bases. The CDR3 DNA follows: TGTGCCAGCGTGGAGAAGAGCGGAGGTGTATACGGCTACACCTTC. The encoded protein is CASVEKSGGVYGYTF.

This clonotype was seen a handful of times. This CDR3 is CASTPTTGGNYGYTF. The CDR3 region has the DNA TGTGCCAGCACCCCAACGACAGGGGGCAACTATGGCTACACCTTC. This chain connects TRBV5-5 to TRBJ1-2; TRBD1 matches 10 bases. CDR1 and CDR2 from the germline V gene are SGHKS and YYEKEE (reference sequence). Germline trimming cut 6 bases from V and 2 bases from J; bases unmatched to any gene: 7. The CDR3 has 15 residues.

This clonotype was detected a few times. The chain combines TRBV7-9 with TRBJ2-3, with D possibly TRBD2 on 5 matching bases. V lost 1 base and J 7 bases, leaving 9 bases between the germline ends. The CDR3 runs to 13 residues. Germline CDR1 and CDR2: SEHNR and FQNEAQ (reference sequence). DNA of the CDR3: TGTGCCAGCAGCTTAGGTACGGGATATACGCAGTATTTT. It codes for CASSLGTGYTQYF.

The chain joins TRBV5-5 to TRBJ1-5; 7 bases match TRBD1. This CDR3 contains 14 residues. CDR1 and CDR2 from the germline V gene are SGHKS and YYEKEE (reference sequence). V lost 3 bases, J lost 7 bases, and 7 bases stayed unmatched. The CDR3 spells CASSSDRVGQPQHF. Here the CDR3 DNA reads TGTGCCAGCAGCTCTGACAGGGTAGGCCAGCCCCAGCATTTT.

In its sample, this clonotype was seen once. A much larger clone differs by one base, so this may be a read error. V is TRBV6-5 and J is TRBJ1-6; the D is unclear. CDR1 MNHEY and CDR2 SVGAGI come from the germline V gene. This CDR3 comprises 15 residues. CDR3 residues: CGSSLNTGNNSPLHF. The CDR3 nucleotides read TGTGGCAGCAGCCTCAATACGGGAAATAATTCACCCCTCCACTTT.

There are many counts of this clonotype. The chain uses TRBV28 and TRBJ2-1, with 7 bases fitting TRBD2. The CDR3 runs 16 residues. From germline, CDR1 is MDHEN and CDR2 SYDVKM. J was trimmed by 6 bases and V by 3 bases; bases with no gene match: 11. CDR3 coding DNA: TGTGCCAGCAGTTTTTTAGCTAGCGGAGATTTCAATGAGCAGTTCTTC. Protein: CASSFLASGDFNEQFF.

The chain recombines TRBV20-1 with TRBJ2-5; 9 bases agree with TRBD2. Germline V gene sequence: CDR1 DFQATT, CDR2 SNEGSKA (reference sequence). The CDR3 covers 13 residues. The V and J ends lost 6 bases and 1 base, in that order; junction bases with no gene match: 3. The CDR3 here is CSAPTSGQETQYF. The CDR3 DNA follows: TGCAGTGCGCCGACTAGCGGCCAAGAGACCCAGTACTTC.

This clonotype was seen at least ten times. The rearrangement links TRBV10-3 to TRBJ2-6; D possibly corresponds to TRBD1 (6 bases). V was trimmed by 3 bases and J by 0 bases, leaving 15 bases between them. Per germline, CDR1 ENHRY and CDR2 SYGVKD. The CDR3 contains 18 residues. CDR3 DNA: TGTGCCATCAGTGATCCCGACAGGTCCGCCTCTGGGGCCAACGTCCTGACTTTC. Its protein is CAISDPDRSASGANVLTF.

The V gene is TRBV7-8, the J gene TRBJ2-1, with 7 bases aligning to TRBD2. The CDR3 length is 16 residues. The germline V gene has CDR1 SGHVS and CDR2 FQNEAQ. The ends lost 5 bases at V and 7 bases at J; junction bases unmatched: 14. The CDR3 sequence: CASSLEAGSVGNEQFF. CDR3 nucleotide sequence: TGTGCCAGCAGCCTAGAAGCGGGGTCTGTTGGTAATGAGCAGTTCTTC.

This clonotype has at least ten counts. This chain links TRBV27 with TRBJ1-4; TRBD1 matches at 9 bases. The CDR3 consists of 14 residues. The germline V gene has CDR1 MNHEY and CDR2 SMNVEV (reference sequence). Trimming removed 6 bases from V and 7 bases from J; junction bases left unmatched: 6. The CDR3 coding sequence is TGTGCCAGCAGCCTGGGGACAGGGTTTGAAAAACTGTTTTTT. Protein: CASSLGTGFEKLFF.